This T cell receptor (beta chain) is drawn from a study of CD8 T cells in Susac syndrome. Included as multiple sclerosis controls were treatment-naive patients who had stable or active relapsing-remitting disease. The authors negatively isolated CD8+ and CD4+ T cells and FACS-enriched TEMRA cells. When the RNA was reverse transcribed, random hexamers were used with an input of about 0.5 to 1 ug. An immunoSEQ multiplex PCR amplified TCR beta CDR3 over 54 Vbeta and 13 Jbeta. TCRdb re-analysed the immunoSEQ multiplex PCR reads in MiXCR, keeping a single row per CDR3 protein. The repertoire holds roughly 200,000 distinct CDR3 sequences, approximately 95% seen once, with under 0.095% in the top ten. Findings and caveats of the study: The TCR sequencing and HLA analysis in the study involved a relatively small number of individuals, as the study acknowledged.

This CDR3 is 15 amino acids long. Trimming stripped 5 bases from V and 8 bases from J, with 22 bases between. Germline CDR1 DFQATT, CDR2 SNEGSKA (reference sequence). A word on this clonotype: Its target is not known.

This rearrangement joins TRBV20-1 to TRBJ2-1; weak D call: TRBD1 (6 bases). The TCR was taken from a human donor with multiple sclerosis. The specimen sequenced was CD4+ T cells from PBMCs. DNA for the CDR3: TGCAGTGCTCAAACCCAGAGGGGGTTGGGGGATGAGCAGTTCTTC. This encodes CSAQTQRGLGDEQFF.